Listed below are T cell receptor beta chains from one sample, sequenced in a study of T cells in localized non-small cell lung cancer. Assay used: immunoSEQ multiplex PCR; TCRdb lists only in-frame clones, some missing. The sample shows 90,000 or so clones, about nine tenths of them seen only once. Sequenced here: peripheral blood, sampled before any cancer treatment. These receptors were taken from a man aged 40 to 69 with stage I squamous cell lung carcinoma. Each CDR3 is given with its conserved first and last residue. D genes are given only for firm matches. Only part of the rows carry a size: once, few, many, or a class if the clone is expanded.

v_call	cdr3_length	clone_size	j_call	d_call	cdr3_aa	cdr3_nt
TRBV19	13	once	TRBJ1-1	.	CASSILAREKVFF	TGTGCCAGTAGTATCTTGGCGAGGGAGAAGGTTTTCTTT
TRBV11-2	13	once	TRBJ1-1	.	CASSLDRGAEAFF	TGTGCCAGCAGCTTAGATCGGGGAGCTGAAGCTTTCTTT
TRBV5-1	14	.	TRBJ2-5	TRBD1	CASSLQGAQETQYF	TGCGCCAGCAGCTTGCAGGGGGCCCAAGAGACCCAGTACTTC
TRBV19	16	.	TRBJ2-7	TRBD1	CASRQTGAPEHYEQYF	TGTGCCAGTAGGCAGACAGGGGCCCCAGAACACTACGAGCAGTACTTC
TRBV5-1	14	.	TRBJ2-6	.	CASRTSSGANVLTF	TGCGCCAGCAGGACGAGCTCTGGGGCCAACGTCCTGACTTTC
TRBV29-1	10	.	TRBJ1-1	.	CSVGETEAFF	TGCAGCGTAGGAGAGACTGAAGCTTTCTTT
TRBV4-2	16	.	TRBJ2-7	TRBD2	CASSQEPSGHSYEQYF	TGTGCCAGCAGCCAAGAACCTAGCGGCCATTCCTACGAGCAGTACTTC
TRBV5-1	15	once	TRBJ2-2	.	CASSLVGESAGELFF	TGCGCCAGCAGCTTGGTGGGGGAGAGCGCCGGGGAGCTGTTTTTT
TRBV2	13	.	TRBJ1-2	.	CASIQQAGNGYTF	TGTGCCAGTATTCAGCAGGCCGGTAACGGCTACACCTTC
TRBV6-5	14	.	TRBJ1-2	TRBD1	CASSSAGGARGYTF	TGTGCCAGCAGTTCTGCAGGGGGCGCGCGGGGCTACACCTTC
TRBV6-5	15	.	TRBJ1-2	TRBD1	CASRKSDRENYGYTF	TGTGCCAGCAGAAAATCCGACAGGGAGAACTATGGCTACACCTTC
TRBV7-8	14	.	TRBJ1-5	.	CASSPPGGNQPQHF	TGTGCCAGCAGCCCCCCGGGCGGTAATCAGCCCCAGCATTTT
TRBV7-9	15	.	TRBJ2-5	.	CASSLAGAAQETQYF	TGTGCCAGCAGCTTAGCGGGGGCAGCGCAAGAGACCCAGTACTTC
TRBV7-2	15	.	TRBJ2-2	.	CASSLGFRGAGELFF	TGTGCCAGCAGCTTAGGGTTTAGGGGCGCCGGGGAGCTGTTTTTT
TRBV30	13	.	TRBJ1-1	.	CAWSHREGTRAFF	TGTGCCTGGAGTCACAGGGAAGGGACTCGAGCTTTCTTT
TRBV12-5	15	few	TRBJ1-3	TRBD1	CASGTDRGSGNTIYF	TGTGCTAGTGGTACGGACAGGGGTTCTGGAAACACCATATATTTT
TRBV6-6	12	.	TRBJ1-1	.	CASRLVFSEAFF	TGTGCCAGCAGACTTGTGTTCTCTGAAGCTTTCTTT
TRBV30	14	.	TRBJ1-1	.	CASRRDAGNTEAFF	TGTGCCTCACGTAGGGACGCGGGGAACACTGAAGCTTTCTTT
TRBV7-2	15	.	TRBJ2-1	TRBD2	CASSWSGGGYNEQFF	TGTGCCAGCAGCTGGTCGGGGGGAGGATACAATGAGCAGTTCTTC
TRBV10-1	17	.	TRBJ1-1	TRBD1	CASRAPLKGAEDTEAFF	TGCGCCAGCAGGGCCCCTCTCAAGGGGGCGGAGGACACTGAAGCTTTCTTT
TRBV2	16	once	TRBJ1-3	.	CASSEARRNSGNTIYF	TGTGCCAGCAGTGAAGCGAGACGGAACTCTGGAAACACCATATATTTT
TRBV9	15	.	TRBJ2-1	TRBD2	CASSPSTSGGNEQFF	TGTGCCAGCAGCCCTTCGACTAGCGGGGGCAATGAGCAGTTCTTC
TRBV29-1	13	.	TRBJ2-3	TRBD2	CSGGRGEQDTQYF	TGCAGCGGAGGGCGGGGGGAACAAGATACGCAGTATTTT
TRBV18	15	once	TRBJ1-2	.	CASSPLGRGVYGYTF	TGTGCCAGCTCACCTTTGGGCCGGGGCGTCTATGGCTACACCTTC
TRBV7-9	17	few	TRBJ1-4	TRBD1	CASSSDGTGVVNEKLFF	TGTGCCAGCAGCTCAGACGGTACAGGGGTTGTTAATGAAAAACTGTTTTTT
TRBV15	14	.	TRBJ2-7	TRBD1	CATSSLDREYEQYF	TGTGCCACCAGCAGCCTGGACAGGGAGTACGAGCAGTACTTC
TRBV19	15	.	TRBJ1-5	.	CASSMQDEGNQPQHF	TGTGCCAGTAGTATGCAGGACGAGGGCAATCAGCCCCAGCATTTT
TRBV18	13	.	TRBJ2-2	.	CASSGQNTGELFF	TGTGCCAGCTCGGGTCAGAACACCGGGGAGCTGTTTTTT
TRBV19	14	.	TRBJ2-2	.	CASRVGPNTGELFF	TGTGCCAGTAGAGTCGGCCCGAACACCGGGGAGCTGTTTTTT
TRBV6-1	11	.	TRBJ1-1	.	CASSIDSEAFF	TGTGCCAGCAGTATAGACAGTGAAGCTTTCTTT
TRBV5-6	14	.	TRBJ2-2	.	CASSHLSLTGELFF	TGTGCCAGCAGCCACTTAAGTCTAACCGGGGAGCTGTTTTTT
TRBV18	14	.	TRBJ2-2	.	CASLQTRQSGELFF	TGTGCCAGCTTACAAACCCGACAGTCCGGGGAGCTGTTTTTT
TRBV5-1	13	.	TRBJ2-2	.	CASSLAGVGELFF	TGCGCCAGCAGCTTGGCAGGGGTCGGGGAGCTGTTTTTT
TRBV11-2	14	.	TRBJ1-1	.	CASSPTPQNTEAFF	TGTGCCAGCAGCCCAACCCCACAGAACACTGAAGCTTTCTTT
TRBV2	12	.	TRBJ2-1	.	CASSDRGREQFF	TGTGCCAGCAGTGATCGAGGGCGGGAGCAGTTCTTC
TRBV5-1	15	.	TRBJ1-5	.	CASSLSGIGNQPQHF	TGCGCCAGCAGCTTGTCGGGGATCGGAAATCAGCCCCAGCATTTT
TRBV2	14	.	TRBJ1-1	.	CASRGTSQGTEAFF	TGTGCCAGCAGGGGGACTTCCCAGGGCACTGAAGCTTTCTTT
TRBV2	17	.	TRBJ1-5	TRBD1	CASSGGRDRVSNQPQHF	TGTGCCAGCAGTGGAGGACGGGACAGGGTAAGCAATCAGCCCCAGCATTTT
TRBV5-1	15	.	TRBJ1-6	TRBD1	CASSHQDRSNSPLHF	TGCGCCAGCAGCCACCAGGACAGGTCTAATTCACCCCTCCACTTT
TRBV5-4	13	.	TRBJ2-2	.	CASSPGTLGELFF	TGTGCCAGCAGCCCCGGGACACTCGGGGAGCTGTTTTTT
TRBV25-1	15	.	TRBJ1-1	TRBD1	CASSGYRGKHTEAFF	TGTGCCAGCAGTGGTTACAGGGGGAAGCACACTGAAGCTTTCTTT
TRBV5-4	13	.	TRBJ1-5	.	CASSLDQNQPQHF	TGTGCCAGCAGCCTAGATCAAAATCAGCCCCAGCATTTT
TRBV10-1	13	.	TRBJ2-1	.	CASSESGGNEQFF	TGCGCCAGCAGTGAGTCGGGGGGCAATGAGCAGTTCTTC
TRBV29-1	13	.	TRBJ2-1	.	CSVEGEAHNEQFF	TGCAGCGTTGAAGGAGAGGCCCACAATGAGCAGTTCTTC
TRBV19	16	.	TRBJ2-2	TRBD1	CASSFFGTEDNGELFF	TGTGCCAGTAGTTTTTTTGGGACAGAGGATAACGGGGAGCTGTTTTTT
TRBV18	15	.	TRBJ2-3	TRBD1	CASSLQGAYTDTQYF	TGTGCCAGCTCTCTTCAGGGGGCATATACAGATACGCAGTATTTT
TRBV7-2	13	.	TRBJ1-2	.	CASSPNLGYGYTF	TGTGCCAGCAGCCCTAATCTAGGCTATGGCTACACCTTC
TRBV2	17	.	TRBJ1-6	.	CASRPKASSLANSPLHF	TGTGCCAGCAGACCAAAGGCGAGCAGTTTAGCTAATTCACCCCTCCACTTT
TRBV15	14	once	TRBJ1-2	TRBD1	CATSRVQGSYGYTF	TGTGCCACCAGCAGAGTACAGGGGAGCTATGGCTACACCTTC
TRBV30	14	.	TRBJ1-3	.	CAWSVRTLGNTIYF	TGTGCCTGGAGTGTTCGGACTTTAGGAAACACCATATATTTT